The subject of this entry is one T cell receptor (beta chain). What it binds is not known. V gave up 0 bases and J gave up 1 base, with 6 bases separating them. Germline assignment: CDR1 GTSNPN and CDR2 SVGIG (reference sequence). The CDR3 sequence is 13 residues long. The data were produced by immunoSEQ multiplex PCR, yet TCRdb's version contains in-frame clones alone and is incomplete. The sample yields some 200,000 clones, more than 80% seen once. This record comes from a study of T cell responses to AZD1222 COVID-19 vaccine. Study-wide results and limits: White British donors predominated, females outnumbered males, and clonal diversity was possibly underestimated. Every sample of the repertoires postdated the peak T cell response. Mapped onto spike, vaccine-associated CD4 TCRs spanned it and were dominant at 160-218 and 743-854.

This receptor was taken from an adult who received the MenACWY meningococcal vaccine as a control. The chain couples TRBV30 to TRBJ1-1; D call uncertain. The sequences come from peripheral blood, collected 28 days after the second dose of the MenACWY control vaccine. The CDR3 loop is CAWSVSENTEAFF. As DNA, the CDR3 is TGTGCCTGGAGTGTCTCCGAGAACACTGAAGCTTTCTTT.